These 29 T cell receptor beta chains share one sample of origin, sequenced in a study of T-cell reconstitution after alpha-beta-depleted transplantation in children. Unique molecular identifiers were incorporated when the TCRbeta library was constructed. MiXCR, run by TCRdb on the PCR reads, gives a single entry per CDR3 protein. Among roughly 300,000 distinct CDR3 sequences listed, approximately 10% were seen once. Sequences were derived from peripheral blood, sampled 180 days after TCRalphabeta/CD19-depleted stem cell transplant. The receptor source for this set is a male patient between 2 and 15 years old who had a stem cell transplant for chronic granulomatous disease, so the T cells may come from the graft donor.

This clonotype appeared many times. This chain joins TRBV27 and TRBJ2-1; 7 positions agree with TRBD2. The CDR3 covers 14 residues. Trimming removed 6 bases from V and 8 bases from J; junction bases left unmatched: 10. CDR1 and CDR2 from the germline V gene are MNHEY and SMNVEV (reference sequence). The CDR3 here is CASSQKGREHEQFF. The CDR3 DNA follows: TGTGCCAGCAGCCAAAAGGGGAGGGAACATGAGCAGTTCTTC.

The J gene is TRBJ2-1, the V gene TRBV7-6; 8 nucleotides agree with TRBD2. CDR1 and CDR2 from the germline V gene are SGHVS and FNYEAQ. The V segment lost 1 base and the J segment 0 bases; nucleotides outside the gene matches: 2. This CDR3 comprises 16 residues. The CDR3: CASSLGLASSYNEQFF. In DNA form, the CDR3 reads TGTGCCAGCAGCTTAGGACTAGCGAGCTCCTACAATGAGCAGTTCTTC.

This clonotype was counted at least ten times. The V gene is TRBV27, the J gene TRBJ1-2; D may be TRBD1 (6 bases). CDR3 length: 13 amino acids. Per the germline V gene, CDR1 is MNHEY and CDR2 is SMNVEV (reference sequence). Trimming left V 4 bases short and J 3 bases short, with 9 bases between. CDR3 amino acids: CASSWGADYGYTF. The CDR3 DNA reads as TGTGCCAGCAGTTGGGGGGCAGACTATGGCTACACCTTC.

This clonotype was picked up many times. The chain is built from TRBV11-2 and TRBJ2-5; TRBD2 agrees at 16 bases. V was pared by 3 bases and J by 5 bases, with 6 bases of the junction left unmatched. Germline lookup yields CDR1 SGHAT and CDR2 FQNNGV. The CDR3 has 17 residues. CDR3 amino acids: CASSLGTSGRAYETQYF. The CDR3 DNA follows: TGTGCCAGCAGCTTGGGGACTAGCGGGAGGGCCTATGAGACCCAGTACTTC.

Written as DNA, the CDR3 is TGTGCCAGCAGCTCTCTGTTAGCGGGGGGACGCACAGATACGCAGTATTTT. Translating gives CASSSLLAGGRTDTQYF. The gene calls are TRBV12-3 or TRBV12-4 and TRBJ2-3; TRBD2 matches 10 bases. The CDR3 has 17 residues. J was trimmed by 1 base and V by 6 bases; bases with no gene match: 10.

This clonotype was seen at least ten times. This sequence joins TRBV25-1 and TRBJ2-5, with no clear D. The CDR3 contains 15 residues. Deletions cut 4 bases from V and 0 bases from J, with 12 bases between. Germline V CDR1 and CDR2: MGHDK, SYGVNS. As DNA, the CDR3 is TGTGCCAGCAGTGGAGATAGCAGGAACCAAGAGACCCAGTACTTC. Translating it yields CASSGDSRNQETQYF.

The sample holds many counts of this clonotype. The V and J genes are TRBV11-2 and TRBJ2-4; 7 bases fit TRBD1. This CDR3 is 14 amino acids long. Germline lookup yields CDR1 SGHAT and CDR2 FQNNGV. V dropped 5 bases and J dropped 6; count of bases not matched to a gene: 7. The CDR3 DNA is TGTGCCAGCAGCCCAACGACAGGGCGAAACATTCAGTACTTC. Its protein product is CASSPTTGRNIQYF.

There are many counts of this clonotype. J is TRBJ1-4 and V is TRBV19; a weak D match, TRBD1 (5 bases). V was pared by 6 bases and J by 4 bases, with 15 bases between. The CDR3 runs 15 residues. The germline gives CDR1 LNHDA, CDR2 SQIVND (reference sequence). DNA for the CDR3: TGTGCCAGTAGCGCCCTGGGGCAGGTTAATGAAAAACTGTTTTTT. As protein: CASSALGQVNEKLFF.

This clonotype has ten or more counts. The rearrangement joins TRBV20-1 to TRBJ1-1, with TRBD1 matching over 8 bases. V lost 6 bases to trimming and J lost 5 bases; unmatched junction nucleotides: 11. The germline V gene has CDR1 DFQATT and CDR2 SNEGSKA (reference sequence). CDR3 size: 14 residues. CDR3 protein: CSAPGYGDRTEAFF. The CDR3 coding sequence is TGCAGTGCCCCGGGGTACGGGGACAGGACTGAAGCTTTCTTT.

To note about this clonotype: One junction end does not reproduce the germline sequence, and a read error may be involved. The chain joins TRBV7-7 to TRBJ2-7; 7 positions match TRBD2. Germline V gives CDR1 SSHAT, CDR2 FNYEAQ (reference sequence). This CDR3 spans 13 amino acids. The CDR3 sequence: CASSLGRAGEQYF. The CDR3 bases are TGTGCTAGCAGCCTTGGGAGGGCGGGAGAGCAGTACTTC.

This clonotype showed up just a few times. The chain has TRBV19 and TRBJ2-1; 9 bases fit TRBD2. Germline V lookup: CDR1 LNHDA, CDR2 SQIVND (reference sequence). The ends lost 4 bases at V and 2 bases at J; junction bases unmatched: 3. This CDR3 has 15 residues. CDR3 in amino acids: CASSTASGAYNEQFF. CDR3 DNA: TGTGCCAGTAGTACCGCTAGCGGGGCCTACAATGAGCAGTTCTTC.

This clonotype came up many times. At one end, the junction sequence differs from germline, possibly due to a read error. The CDR3 sequence: CASSSTHTLVHF. As DNA, the CDR3 is TGTGCCAGCAGCTCGACTCATACGCTGGTACACTTC. This chain uses TRBV7-2 with TRBJ2-5; D unclear. The CDR3 runs 12 residues. Germline loops: CDR1 SGHTA, CDR2 FQGNSA.

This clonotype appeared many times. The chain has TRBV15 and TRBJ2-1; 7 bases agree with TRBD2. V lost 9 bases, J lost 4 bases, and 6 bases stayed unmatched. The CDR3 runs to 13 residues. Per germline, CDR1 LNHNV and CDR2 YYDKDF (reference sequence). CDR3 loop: CATQRGDYNEQFF. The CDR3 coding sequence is TGTGCCACTCAGCGGGGCGATTACAATGAGCAGTTCTTC.

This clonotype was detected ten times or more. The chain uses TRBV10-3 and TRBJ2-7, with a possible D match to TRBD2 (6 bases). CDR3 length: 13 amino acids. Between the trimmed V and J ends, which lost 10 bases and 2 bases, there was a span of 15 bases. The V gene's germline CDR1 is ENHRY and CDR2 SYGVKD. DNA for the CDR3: TGTGCCACCAAGGGAGGTGGGACCTACGAGCAGTACTTC. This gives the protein CATKGGGTYEQYF.

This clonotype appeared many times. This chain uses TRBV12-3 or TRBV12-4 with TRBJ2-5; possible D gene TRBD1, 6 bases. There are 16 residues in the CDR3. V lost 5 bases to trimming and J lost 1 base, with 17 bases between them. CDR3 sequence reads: CASSLIQQGPQETQYF. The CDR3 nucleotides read TGTGCCAGCAGTCTTATTCAACAGGGCCCCCAAGAGACCCAGTACTTC.

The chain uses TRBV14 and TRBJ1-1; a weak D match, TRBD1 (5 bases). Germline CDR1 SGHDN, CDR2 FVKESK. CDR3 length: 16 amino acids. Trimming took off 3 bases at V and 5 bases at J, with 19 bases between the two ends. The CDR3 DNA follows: TGTGCCAGCAGCCACTTACCGAGGGGCGCAAGGACTGAAGCTTTCTTT. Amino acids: CASSHLPRGARTEAFF. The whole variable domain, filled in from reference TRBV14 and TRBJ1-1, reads EAGVTQFPSHSVIEKGQTVTLRCDPISGHDNLYWYRRVMGKEIKFLLHFVKESKQDESGMPNNRFLAERTGGTYSTLKVQPAELEDSGVYFCASSHLPRGARTEAFFGQGTRLTVV.

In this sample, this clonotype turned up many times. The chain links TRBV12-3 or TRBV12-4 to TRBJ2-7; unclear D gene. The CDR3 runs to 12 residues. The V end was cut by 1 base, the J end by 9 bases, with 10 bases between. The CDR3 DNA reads TGTGCCAGCAGTTTAGGTACTCTGGGGCAGTACTTC. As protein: CASSLGTLGQYF.

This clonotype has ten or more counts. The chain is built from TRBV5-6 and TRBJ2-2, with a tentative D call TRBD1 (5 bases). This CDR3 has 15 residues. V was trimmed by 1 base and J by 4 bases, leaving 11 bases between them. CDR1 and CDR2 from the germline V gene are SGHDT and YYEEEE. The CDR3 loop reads CASSLRQGFTGELFF. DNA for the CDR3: TGTGCCAGCAGCTTGAGGCAGGGATTCACCGGGGAGCTGTTTTTT. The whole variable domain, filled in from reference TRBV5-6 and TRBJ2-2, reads DAGVTQSPTHLIKTRGQQVTLRCSPKSGHDTVSWYQQALGQGPQFIFQYYEEEERQRGNFPDRFSGHQFPNYSSELNVNALLLGDSALYLCASSLRQGFTGELFFGEGSRLTVL.

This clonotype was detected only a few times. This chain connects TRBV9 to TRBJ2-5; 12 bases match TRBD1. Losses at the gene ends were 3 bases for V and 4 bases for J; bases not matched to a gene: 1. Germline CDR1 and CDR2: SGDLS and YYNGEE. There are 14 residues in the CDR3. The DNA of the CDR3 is TGTGCCAGCAGCGGGGGACAGGGGGCAGAGACCCAGTACTTC. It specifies CASSGGQGAETQYF.

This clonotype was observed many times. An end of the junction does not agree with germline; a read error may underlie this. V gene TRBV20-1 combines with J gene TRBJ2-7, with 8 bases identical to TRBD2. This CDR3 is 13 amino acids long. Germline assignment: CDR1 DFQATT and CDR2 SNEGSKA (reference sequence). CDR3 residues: CSARDFAGGQRPF. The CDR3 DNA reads TGCAGTGCTAGAGATTTCGCGGGAGGACAGCGACCTTTT.

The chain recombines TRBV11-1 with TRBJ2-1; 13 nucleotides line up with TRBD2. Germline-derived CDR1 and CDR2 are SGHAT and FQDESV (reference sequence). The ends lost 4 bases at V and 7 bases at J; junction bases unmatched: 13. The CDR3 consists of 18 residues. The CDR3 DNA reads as TGTGCCAGCAGCTCAACCCCAAAGACTAGCGGGGGGCGTAATGAGCAGTTCTTC. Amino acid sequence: CASSSTPKTSGGRNEQFF. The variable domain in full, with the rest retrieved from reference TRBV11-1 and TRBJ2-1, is EAEVAQSPRYKITEKSQAVAFWCDPISGHATLYWYRQILGQGPELLVQFQDESVVDDSQLPKDRFSAERLKGVDSTLKIQPAELGDSAMYLCASSSTPKTSGGRNEQFFGPGTRLTVL.

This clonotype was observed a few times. CDR3 in amino acids: CASTLRPRAFTGELFF. The CDR3 DNA follows: TGTGCCAGCACCCTCCGGCCGCGAGCATTCACCGGGGAGCTGTTTTTT. The V and J genes are TRBV12-3 or TRBV12-4 and TRBJ2-2; D unresolved. Trimming stripped 7 bases from V and 4 bases from J, with 19 bases between. The CDR3 length is 16 residues.

The DNA of the CDR3 is TGTGCCAGCAGAACCGGGCCCCTTGGGCGAGAGACCCAGTACTTC. It is translated as CASRTGPLGRETQYF. The chain joins TRBV6-1 to TRBJ2-5; D unclear. Germline V CDR1 and CDR2: MNHNS, SASEGT. The CDR3 length is 15 residues. Trimming shortened V by 6 bases and J by 4 bases, and 18 bases separated the two germline ends.

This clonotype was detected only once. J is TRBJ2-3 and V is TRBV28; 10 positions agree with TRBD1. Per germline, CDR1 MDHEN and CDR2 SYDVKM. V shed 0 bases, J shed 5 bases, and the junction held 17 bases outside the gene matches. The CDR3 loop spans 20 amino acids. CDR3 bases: TGTGCCAGCAGTTTATGGAGGACAGGGGGACCAGCGGGAAACAGAGATACGCAGTATTTT. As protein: CASSLWRTGGPAGNRDTQYF.

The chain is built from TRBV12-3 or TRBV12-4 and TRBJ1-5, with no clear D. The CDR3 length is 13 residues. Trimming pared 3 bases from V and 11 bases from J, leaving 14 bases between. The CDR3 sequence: CASSFDRRGAQHF. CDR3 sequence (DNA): TGTGCCAGCAGTTTTGACCGCCGAGGAGCCCAGCATTTT.

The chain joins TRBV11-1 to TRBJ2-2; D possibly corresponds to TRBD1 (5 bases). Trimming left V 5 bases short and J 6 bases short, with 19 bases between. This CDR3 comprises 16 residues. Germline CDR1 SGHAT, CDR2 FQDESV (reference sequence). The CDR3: CASSAQGLRLAGELFF. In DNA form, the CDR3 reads TGTGCCAGCAGCGCTCAGGGTCTCCGTCTCGCCGGGGAGCTGTTTTTT.

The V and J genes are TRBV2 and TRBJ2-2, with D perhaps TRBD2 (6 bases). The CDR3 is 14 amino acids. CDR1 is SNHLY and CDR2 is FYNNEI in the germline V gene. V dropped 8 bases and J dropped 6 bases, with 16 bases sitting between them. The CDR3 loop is CASGSLGGAGELFF. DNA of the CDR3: TGTGCCAGCGGGAGTCTCGGGGGAGCCGGGGAGCTGTTTTTT.

CDR3 sequence reads: CASSLAAGVETQYF. The CDR3 region has the DNA TGTGCCAGCTCACTCGCAGCGGGAGTCGAGACCCAGTACTTC. The V gene is TRBV18, the J gene TRBJ2-5; 8 bases fit TRBD2. J gave up 5 bases and V 4 bases, and 6 bases lay outside the gene matches. Per germline, CDR1 KGHSH and CDR2 LQKENI. The CDR3 covers 14 residues.

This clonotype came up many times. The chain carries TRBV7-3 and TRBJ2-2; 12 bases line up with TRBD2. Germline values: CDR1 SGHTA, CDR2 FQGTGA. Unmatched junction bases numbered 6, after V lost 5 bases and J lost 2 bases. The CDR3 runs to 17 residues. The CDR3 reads CASSAQGLAGNTGELFF. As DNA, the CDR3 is TGTGCCAGCAGCGCCCAAGGACTAGCGGGAAACACCGGGGAGCTGTTTTTT.